This T cell receptor beta chain was found in a study of neurological immune-mediated disorders. General study findings and limits: The multiple sclerosis repertoire cluster showed no association with any clinical or MRI feature. The authors stated that larger cohorts are needed.

The CDR3 extends over 16 amino acids. Germline V CDR1 and CDR2: SGHTA, FQGNSA. V shed 5 bases, J shed 6 bases, and the junction held 12 bases outside the gene matches. The authors made cDNA by 5'RACE with 10-nucleotide random UMIs. TCRdb re-called the 5' RACE reads with MiXCR, one entry per CDR3 protein. The table lists roughly 100,000 distinct CDR3 sequences, roughly 4% of them singletons. This clonotype has at least ten counts. The antigen remains undetermined. The receptor comes from a woman in her late teens or twenties with multiple sclerosis. The sample comprised PBMCs. This sequence joins TRBV7-2 and TRBJ2-2, with 7 bases matching TRBD2. CDR3 residues: CASSQRGRVDSGELFF. The CDR3 DNA reads TGTGCCAGCAGCCAGCGGGGCAGGGTTGATTCCGGGGAGCTGTTTTTT. Full variable domain (outside the CDR3, taken from reference TRBV7-2 and TRBJ2-2): GAGVSQSPSNKVTEKGKDVELRCDPISGHTALYWYRQSLGQGLEFLIYFQGNSAPDKSGLPSDRFSAERTGGSVSTLTIQRTQQEDSAVYLCASSQRGRVDSGELFFGEGSRLTVL.